Detailed here is one T cell receptor beta chain. The assay was immunoSEQ multiplex PCR, and TCRdb's table has in-frame clones only and misses some. Of about 2.2 million clones in the sample, just under 95% are singletons; the top ten hold more than 1.5%. This entry is derived from a study of shared clonotypes between healthy human individuals. The naive CD8 population came from CD45RO-negative cells selected for CCR7, without terminally differentiated effector memory CD45RA+ cells. The CDR3 has 15 residues. The junction had 12 bases not matched to a gene; V was cut back by 7 bases and J by 4 bases. The germline gives CDR1 MNHEY, CDR2 SMNVEV (reference sequence).

The genes are TRBV27 and TRBJ1-1; TRBD1 matches 7 bases. What was sequenced was naive CD8+ T cells from PBMCs. The receptor comes from a man aged 18 to 30 in good health. Some clones in this sample may be carry-over from other donors' samples. Here the CDR3 reads CASNRDRAPGTEAFF. For the CDR3, the DNA is TGTGCCAGCAACAGAGACAGGGCCCCGGGCACTGAAGCTTTCTTT.